This T cell receptor beta chain emerged from a study of T cells in women clearing cervical HPV infection. Whole-study context: Case blood was drawn a median 149 days after lesion detection. Findings of the study overall: Richness plus V gene abundances separated cases from controls with AUC about 0.87.

Details on this clone: Its antigen is as yet unknown. Read sequence stops 3 residues before the CDR3 end, and the germline J gene provides the missing end.

Germline V gene data show CDR1 as SEHNR and CDR2 as FQNEAQ (reference sequence). The V and J ends lost 5 bases and 4 bases respectively, with 10 bases between them. CDR3 length: 13 amino acids. Only in-frame clones appear in the TCRdb table, and some are missing; sequencing was by immunoSEQ multiplex PCR. In all, the sample yields about 36,000 clones. The chain has TRBV7-9 and TRBJ2-3, with D maybe TRBD1 (5 bases). The sequenced material came from blood buffy coat. The TCR comes from a woman aged 18 to 75 with a cervical HPV16 infection that either progressed to CIN3+ or cleared (not recorded which). CDR3 sequence reads: CASSLLGPDTQYF. The CDR3 bases that were read are TGTGCCAGCAGCCTCCTGGGGCCAGATACG.